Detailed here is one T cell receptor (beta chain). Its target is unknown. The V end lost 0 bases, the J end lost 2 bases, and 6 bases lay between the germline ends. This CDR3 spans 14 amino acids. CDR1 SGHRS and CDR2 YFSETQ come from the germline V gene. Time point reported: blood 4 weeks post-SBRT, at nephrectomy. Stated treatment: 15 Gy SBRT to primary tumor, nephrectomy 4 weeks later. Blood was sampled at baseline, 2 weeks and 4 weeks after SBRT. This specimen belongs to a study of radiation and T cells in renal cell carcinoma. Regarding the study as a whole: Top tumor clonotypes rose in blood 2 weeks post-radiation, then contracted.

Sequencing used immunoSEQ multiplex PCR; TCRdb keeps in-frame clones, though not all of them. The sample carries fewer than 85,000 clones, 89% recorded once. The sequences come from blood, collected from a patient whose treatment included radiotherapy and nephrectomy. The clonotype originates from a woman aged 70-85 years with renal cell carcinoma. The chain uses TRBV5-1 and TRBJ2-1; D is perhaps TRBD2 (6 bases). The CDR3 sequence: CASSLGLAYNEQFF. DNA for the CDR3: TGCGCCAGCAGCTTGGGACTAGCCTACAATGAGCAGTTCTTC.